Following are 3 T cell receptor beta chains from one sample sequenced in a study of blood T cell repertoires in COVID-19. Measured with immunoSEQ multiplex PCR; TCRdb has only the in-frame clones, and not every one. The sample shows roughly 150,000 clones, around four fifths of them seen only once. The sequenced material came from peripheral blood. These receptors were obtained from a woman of 80 years or more with acute or convalescent COVID-19.

The V and J genes are TRBV27 and TRBJ2-1; 10 nucleotides align to TRBD2. The J segment lost 9 bases and the V segment lost 2 bases, leaving 10 bases of the junction unmatched. The CDR3 contains 16 residues. The germline V gene encodes CDR1 MNHEY and CDR2 SMNVEV (reference sequence). The chain's CDR3 is CASSLIWTSGLGEQFF. In nucleotides, the CDR3 is TGTGCCAGCAGTTTAATTTGGACTAGCGGCCTGGGTGAGCAGTTCTTC.

The chain joins TRBV7-9 to TRBJ1-5; TRBD1 matches at 10 bases. Looked up from germline, CDR1 is SEHNR and CDR2 is FQNEAQ (reference sequence). The CDR3 extends over 16 amino acids. Trimming at V came to 4 bases and at J to 7 bases, leaving 10 bases not matched to a gene. CDR3 amino acids: CASSSATGGIGQPQHF. CDR3 coding DNA: TGTGCCAGCAGCTCCGCGACAGGGGGCATCGGACAGCCCCAGCATTTT.

The chain combines TRBV6-5 with TRBJ2-7; D is ambiguous. The CDR3 loop spans 14 amino acids. Looked up from germline, CDR1 is MNHEY and CDR2 is SVGAGI. Trimming took 7 bases from V and 0 from J, leaving 13 bases between them. CDR3 region: CASTYLKSSYEQYF. CDR3 sequence (DNA): TGTGCCAGCACCTATCTCAAGAGCTCCTACGAGCAGTACTTC.